Below, 23 T cell receptor beta chains from the same sample are listed, as sequenced in a study of radiotherapy plus CTLA-4 blockade in lung cancer. Produced via immunoSEQ multiplex PCR; TCRdb's table is partial and in-frame only. The table records 56,000 or so clones, around 80% of them present only once. The specimen comprised peripheral blood, sampled from a patient treated with radiotherapy plus ipilimumab. The receptors derive from a human donor with non-small cell lung cancer who had a complete response to radiotherapy plus ipilimumab.

The V gene is TRBV28, the J gene TRBJ1-2; 9 nucleotides match TRBD1. The germline V gene encodes CDR1 MDHEN and CDR2 SYDVKM. Germline trimming cut 6 bases from V and 7 bases from J; bases unmatched to any gene: 12. CDR3 length equals 15 residues. The CDR3 reads CASSLPTTGGGGYTF. Written as DNA, the CDR3 is TGTGCCAGCAGCTTACCCACAACAGGGGGCGGTGGCTACACCTTC.

The chain carries TRBV9 and TRBJ2-7; TRBD2 matches at 8 bases. J lost 1 base, V lost 4 bases, and 7 bases had no gene match. The CDR3 is 15 amino acids. Germline loops: CDR1 SGDLS, CDR2 YYNGEE. CDR3 region: CASSFERGPSYEQYF. Here the CDR3 DNA reads TGTGCCAGCAGCTTTGAGCGGGGGCCTTCCTACGAGCAGTACTTC.

The chain is built from TRBV11-2 and TRBJ1-1; D gene unclear. V was trimmed by 5 bases and J by 10 bases, leaving 14 bases between them. CDR3 length: 12 residues. Germline CDR1 reads SGHAT; CDR2 reads FQNNGV. In DNA form, the CDR3 reads TGTGCCAGCAGCACCGGGAAGGAGGCAGCTTTCTTT. Translation gives CASSTGKEAAFF.

The chain links TRBV28 to TRBJ1-5; D may be TRBD1 (6 bases). The CDR3 contains 16 residues. The V and J ends lost 5 bases and 1 base respectively, with 15 bases between them. Germline V gives CDR1 MDHEN, CDR2 SYDVKM. As DNA, the CDR3 is TGTGCCAGCAGTGTACCAGGGGCCAGGAGCAATCAGCCCCAGCATTTT. Protein sequence: CASSVPGARSNQPQHF.

This chain joins TRBV6-9 and TRBJ2-4; perhaps TRBD2 as D (5 bases). This CDR3 region has 21 residues. Looked up from germline, CDR1 is MNHGY and CDR2 is SVAAGI. Trimming removed 3 bases at V and 0 bases at J, with 27 bases between. CDR3 sequence (DNA): TGTGCCAGCAGTTACCTCCCCTGCTGCGGGCCGGGGTCGCTAGCCAAAAACATTCAGTACTTC. It translates to CASSYLPCCGPGSLAKNIQYF.

This sequence joins TRBV19 and TRBJ2-2, with D perhaps TRBD2 (7 bases). This CDR3 has 14 residues. Trimming stripped 2 bases from V and 4 bases from J, with 8 bases between. Germline assignment: CDR1 LNHDA and CDR2 SQIVND (reference sequence). CDR3 protein: CASSIRGGTGELFF. The CDR3 coding sequence is TGTGCCAGTAGTATAAGGGGGGGCACCGGGGAGCTGTTTTTT. The full variable domain, its missing parts supplied by reference TRBV19 and TRBJ2-2, is DGGITQSPKYLFRKEGQNVTLSCEQNLNHDAMYWYRQDPGQGLRLIYYSQIVNDFQKGDIAEGYSVSREKKESFPLTVTSAQKNPTAFYLCASSIRGGTGELFFGEGSRLTVL.

V is TRBV15 and J is TRBJ1-2; TRBD1 aligns across 7 bases. Germline V lookup: CDR1 LNHNV, CDR2 YYDKDF (reference sequence). CDR3 length equals 13 residues. The V and J ends lost 0 bases and 10 bases, in that order; junction bases with no gene match: 5. CDR3 residues: CATSRDEGGDYTF. The CDR3 DNA follows: TGTGCCACCAGCAGAGATGAAGGGGGCGACTACACCTTC.

Only a few counts were recorded for this clone. The rearrangement uses TRBV7-9 and TRBJ2-5; 12 nucleotides match TRBD2. Trimming took 5 bases from V and 9 from J; bases not matched to a gene: 16. The CDR3 extends over 17 amino acids. Per the germline V gene, CDR1 is SEHNR and CDR2 is FQNEAQ (reference sequence). The CDR3 DNA reads as TGTGCCAGCAGCCCCCCGGAACTAGCGGGGGGCCCCGGGGCCCAGTACTTC. It codes for CASSPPELAGGPGAQYF. The full variable domain, in which reference TRBV7-9 and TRBJ2-5 provide the parts outside the CDR3, is DTGVSQNPRHKITKRGQNVTFRCDPISEHNRLYWYRQTLGQGPEFLTYFQNEAQLEKSRLLSDRFSAERPKGSFSTLEIQRTEQGDSAMYLCASSPPELAGGPGAQYFGPGTRLLVL.

This rearrangement joins TRBV9 to TRBJ2-5; 8 bases agree with TRBD2. Germline CDR1 is SGDLS and CDR2 is YYNGEE. CDR3 size: 13 residues. The ends lost 5 bases at V and 5 bases at J; junction bases unmatched: 5. The CDR3 sequence is CASRPASGETQYF. The CDR3 coding sequence is TGTGCCAGCAGGCCCGCTAGCGGGGAGACCCAGTACTTC.

This clone showed up just a few times. The CDR3, as DNA: TGTGCCAGTAGTATAGATCAGGCCGGGAGGAGGGAAAAACTGTTTTTT. It specifies CASSIDQAGRREKLFF. V usage is TRBV19 and J usage is TRBJ1-4; D remains ambiguous. The V gene's germline CDR1 is LNHDA and CDR2 SQIVND (reference sequence). There are 16 residues in the CDR3. V lost 0 bases, J lost 8 bases, and 16 bases lay in between.

This chain links TRBV2 with TRBJ2-2; D is ambiguous. Germline CDR1 reads SNHLY; CDR2 reads FYNNEI. The CDR3 spans 13 residues. With 6 bases removed from V and 4 bases from J, the gap between germline ends came to 9 bases. The CDR3 nucleotides read TGTGCCAGCAGGTATTCAGGCACCGGGGAGCTGTTTTTT. Translated, it gives CASRYSGTGELFF.

This clone was observed a few times. The genes are TRBV7-8 and TRBJ2-5, with D uncertain. V was trimmed by 1 base and J by 6 bases, leaving 12 bases between them. Germline-derived CDR1 and CDR2 are SGHVS and FQNEAQ. The CDR3 consists of 14 residues. The CDR3 DNA sequence: TGTGCCAGCAGCTTAGGGCGGAGCCTCAAGACCCAGTACTTC. Its protein is CASSLGRSLKTQYF.

The rearrangement uses TRBV9 and TRBJ2-2; 10 bases match TRBD2. V lost 0 bases and J lost 5; bases outside the gene matches: 7. The CDR3 sequence is 17 residues long. Germline lookup yields CDR1 SGDLS and CDR2 YYNGEE. CDR3 in DNA: TGTGCCAGCAGCGTAGTATCTAGCGGGGGATCGACCGGGGAGCTGTTTTTT. Translating gives CASSVVSSGGSTGELFF.

V gene TRBV5-4 combines with J gene TRBJ2-7; TRBD1 matches at 7 bases. The CDR3 runs to 14 residues. In germline, CDR1 is SGHNT, CDR2 YYREEE (reference sequence). V lost 3 bases and J lost 3; bases outside the gene matches: 6. This CDR3 is CASSSRTGLYEQYF. The CDR3 DNA sequence: TGTGCCAGCAGCTCTAGGACAGGACTCTACGAGCAGTACTTC.

The chain recombines TRBV27 with TRBJ2-5, with a possible D match to TRBD2 (6 bases). The germline V and J ends were trimmed by 7 bases and 1 base, with 16 bases remaining between them. The CDR3 covers 15 residues. In germline, CDR1 is MNHEY, CDR2 SMNVEV (reference sequence). Written as DNA, the CDR3 is TGTGCCAGCACCCCCTTAGGTAGCGGCCAAGAGACCCAGTACTTC. Translation gives CASTPLGSGQETQYF.

The chain carries TRBV7-2 and TRBJ2-2, with a weak D call TRBD1 (5 bases). Trimming left V 5 bases short and J 0 bases short, with 13 bases between. Germline V lookup: CDR1 SGHTA, CDR2 FQGNSA. This CDR3 comprises 16 residues. The CDR3, as DNA: TGTGCCAGCAGCCCTTACAAGGGGTCGAACACCGGGGAGCTGTTTTTT. Protein product: CASSPYKGSNTGELFF.

V is TRBV30 and J is TRBJ2-7; D possibly corresponds to TRBD2 (5 bases). Germline V lookup: CDR1 GTSNPN, CDR2 SVGIG (reference sequence). Trimming removed 4 bases from V and 2 bases from J, with 15 bases in between. There are 14 residues in the CDR3. CDR3 bases: TGTGCCTGGACCCCGGGGAATGTGGCCTACGAGCAGTACGTC. It yields the protein CAWTPGNVAYEQYV.

The V call is TRBV19, the J call TRBJ1-5; D unclear. CDR1 is LNHDA, CDR2 SQIVND, per germline (reference sequence). The CDR3 covers 14 residues. Between the trimmed V and J ends, which lost 7 bases and 6 bases, there was a span of 16 bases. The CDR3 nucleotides are TGTGCCAGTAAGTCCAGTGAGGCGGGTCAGCCCCAGCATTTT. This sequence encodes CASKSSEAGQPQHF.

The rearrangement links TRBV7-2 to TRBJ2-2; D is ambiguous. Deletions cut 6 bases from V and 0 bases from J, with 17 bases between. There are 17 residues in the CDR3. Looked up from germline, CDR1 is SGHTA and CDR2 is FQGNSA. This CDR3 is CASRKANLVTNTGELFF. The CDR3 coding sequence is TGTGCCAGCAGGAAAGCGAACCTAGTAACGAACACCGGGGAGCTGTTTTTT.

The V and J genes are TRBV19 and TRBJ1-1; D is perhaps TRBD1 (6 bases). The V end lost 8 bases, the J end lost 4 bases, and 14 bases lay between the germline ends. Germline loops: CDR1 LNHDA, CDR2 SQIVND (reference sequence). CDR3 size: 13 residues. The CDR3 sequence is CASCLTGSTEAFF. CDR3 DNA sequence: TGTGCCAGTTGCCTCACAGGGAGCACTGAAGCTTTCTTT.

This chain joins TRBV5-4 and TRBJ2-1; TRBD2 aligns across 11 bases. CDR3 length: 17 residues. V was pared by 4 bases and J by 9 bases, with 15 bases of the junction left unmatched. The V gene's germline CDR1 is SGHNT and CDR2 YYREEE (reference sequence). CDR3 amino acids: CASSTTKLAGVDGEQFF. The CDR3 region has the DNA TGTGCCAGCAGCACCACCAAACTAGCGGGAGTGGACGGTGAGCAGTTCTTC.

This chain links TRBV7-9 with TRBJ2-7; 11 bases match TRBD2. CDR3 size: 13 residues. Germline V gives CDR1 SEHNR, CDR2 FQNEAQ (reference sequence). After removal of 7 bases from V and 4 bases from J, the junction contained 3 bases not matched to a gene. CDR3: CASMLAGGYEQYF. For the CDR3, the DNA is TGTGCCAGCATGCTAGCGGGGGGTTACGAGCAGTACTTC. The whole variable domain, filled in from reference TRBV7-9 and TRBJ2-7, reads DTGVSQNPRHKITKRGQNVTFRCDPISEHNRLYWYRQTLGQGPEFLTYFQNEAQLEKSRLLSDRFSAERPKGSFSTLEIQRTEQGDSAMYLCASMLAGGYEQYFGPGTRLTVT.

The chain has TRBV5-1 and TRBJ2-5; D might be TRBD1 or TRBD2, each matching 5 bases. The J call may be mistaken, given a closer DNA end match to TRBJ2-7. The CDR3 contains 15 residues. CDR1 and CDR2 from the germline V gene are SGHRS and YFSETQ. The CDR3 bases are TGCGCCAGCAGCCCGGGACCATTGGGGGCCTACGAGCAGTACTTC. Its protein product is CASSPGPLGAYEQYF.